The 18 T cell receptor beta chains listed next were all sequenced from one sample in a study of beta chain features in type 1 diabetes. Reverse transcription of all isolated RNA meant that expressed TCRB transcripts were sequenced. Some clones are missing from TCRdb's copy, which holds only in-frame ones; the method was immunoSEQ multiplex PCR. The sample holds 95,000 to 150,000 clones, about 17% seen once. These receptors have no identified antigens. The study, taken as a whole, reports: Moderate but significant shortening of TCRB CDR3s was recorded in all four CD4+ subsets from Type 1 diabetes patients.

Sequencing was carried out using central memory CD4+ T cells from blood. The receptors here all came from a man aged 30-40 years with type 1 diabetes.

Only a few counts were recorded for this clone. The chain joins TRBV4-2 to TRBJ2-7, with TRBD1 matching 11 bases. Trimming took 4 bases from V and 7 from J; bases not matched to a gene: 6. The V gene's germline CDR1 is LGHNA and CDR2 YNFKEQ. The CDR3 has 14 amino acids. The CDR3 sequence: CASSLGQGAGEQYF. CDR3 DNA: TGTGCCAGCAGCCTCGGACAGGGGGCAGGGGAGCAGTACTTC.

The V call is TRBV5-1, the J call TRBJ2-7; 7 bases map to TRBD1. CDR1 is SGHRS and CDR2 is YFSETQ in the germline V gene. The V and J ends lost 2 bases and 3 bases, in that order; junction bases with no gene match: 5. There are 14 residues in the CDR3. CDR3 sequence reads: CASSLGTAIYEQYF. In DNA form, the CDR3 reads TGCGCCAGCAGCTTAGGGACAGCCATCTACGAGCAGTACTTC.

Only a few counts were recorded for this clone. The chain has TRBV6-5 and TRBJ1-1; no clear D gene. The germline V gene encodes CDR1 MNHEY and CDR2 SVGAGI. V was pared by 2 bases and J by 2 bases, with 12 bases between. CDR3 length equals 15 residues. The CDR3 loop reads CASSYGGNANTEAFF. CDR3 nucleotides: TGTGCCAGCAGTTACGGCGGTAACGCCAACACTGAAGCTTTCTTT.

This clone has more than one count but fewer than ten. The V call is TRBV29-1, the J call TRBJ1-5, with D possibly matching TRBD1 (5 bases). The CDR3 is made up of 13 amino acids. CDR1 and CDR2 from the germline V gene are SQVTM and ANQGSEA. With 4 bases removed from V and 2 bases from J, the gap between germline ends came to 9 bases. The CDR3 coding sequence is TGCAGCGTTGCCATGGGGGGCAATCAGCCCCAGCATTTT. Its protein product is CSVAMGGNQPQHF.

The chain joins TRBV7-2 to TRBJ2-1; TRBD2 agrees at 7 bases. This CDR3 spans 15 amino acids. Germline-derived CDR1 and CDR2 are SGHTA and FQGNSA. The trim removed 5 bases at V and 9 bases at J, leaving 13 bases unmatched. CDR3 region: CASSHPGGGVVEQFF. DNA of the CDR3: TGTGCCAGCAGCCATCCCGGGGGAGGGGTCGTTGAGCAGTTCTTC. The variable domain in full, with the rest retrieved from reference TRBV7-2 and TRBJ2-1, is GAGVSQSPSNKVTEKGKDVELRCDPISGHTALYWYRQSLGQGLEFLIYFQGNSAPDKSGLPSDRFSAERTGGSVSTLTIQRTQQEDSAVYLCASSHPGGGVVEQFFGPGTRLTVL.

This clone was counted between two and nine times. The J gene is TRBJ2-2, the V gene TRBV10-3; 8 bases agree with TRBD1. Germline CDR1 is ENHRY and CDR2 is SYGVKD. This CDR3 has 14 residues. Trimming took 6 bases from V and 7 from J; bases not matched to a gene: 7. The CDR3 region is CAIRKTGDDGELFF. The CDR3 DNA follows: TGTGCCATCAGGAAGACAGGGGACGACGGGGAGCTGTTTTTT.

There are a few counts of this clone. This chain joins TRBV2 and TRBJ2-5; D is undetermined. V lost 8 bases to trimming and J lost 5 bases, with 6 bases between them. The CDR3 runs 10 residues. CDR1 and CDR2 (germline): SNHLY, FYNNEI. CDR3 amino acids: CASSRETQYF. The CDR3 region has the DNA TGTGCCAGCTCCAGGGAGACCCAGTACTTC. The full variable domain, in which reference TRBV2 and TRBJ2-5 provide the parts outside the CDR3, is EPEVTQTPSHQVTQMGQEVILRCVPISNHLYFYWYRQILGQKVEFLVSFYNNEISEKSEIFDDQFSVERPDGSNFTLKIRSTKLEDSAMYFCASSRETQYFGPGTRLLVL.

This sequence joins TRBV7-2 and TRBJ2-3; D is possibly TRBD2 (5 bases). Germline CDR1 is SGHTA and CDR2 is FQGNSA. The CDR3 contains 13 residues. V lost 7 bases and J 6 bases, leaving 14 bases between the germline ends. DNA for the CDR3: TGTGCCAGCAACCCCCTAGCTACGGATACGCAGTATTTT. Translated, it gives CASNPLATDTQYF.

The chain combines TRBV29-1 with TRBJ1-4; D might be TRBD1 (6 bases). CDR1 and CDR2 (germline): SQVTM, ANQGSEA. V dropped 6 bases and J dropped 7 bases, with 12 bases sitting between them. The CDR3 runs 12 residues. This CDR3 is CSVSQGGEKLFF. In DNA, the CDR3 is TGCAGCGTCTCACAGGGAGGTGAAAAACTGTTTTTT.

V gene TRBV7-2 combines with J gene TRBJ1-5; no clear D. Germline lookup yields CDR1 SGHTA and CDR2 FQGNSA. This CDR3 has 13 residues. Between the trimmed V and J ends, which lost 1 base and 10 bases, there was a span of 11 bases. CDR3 coding DNA: TGTGCCAGCAGCTTAGTTACCCGAAATCCCCAGCATTTT. Its translation: CASSLVTRNPQHF.

The CDR3 nucleotides read TGTGCCAGCAGTTTTATGGCGTCTGGGGCCAACGTCCTGACTTTC. This translates into CASSFMASGANVLTF. This chain links TRBV27 with TRBJ2-6; D remains unclear. The V end lost 3 bases, the J end lost 1 base, and 7 bases lay between the germline ends. The germline CDR1 and CDR2 sequences are MNHEY and SMNVEV (reference sequence). The CDR3 sequence is 15 residues long.

The chain links TRBV10-3 to TRBJ1-5; 7 bases line up with TRBD1. CDR3 size: 16 residues. The V gene's germline CDR1 is ENHRY and CDR2 SYGVKD. V lost 2 bases and J lost 0; bases outside the gene matches: 4. The CDR3 DNA reads as TGTGCCATCAGTGAGGGAGGGACAGATAGCAATCAGCCCCAGCATTTT. Translation gives CAISEGGTDSNQPQHF.

This clone was counted a few times. The V gene is TRBV11-2, the J gene TRBJ2-5, with D unclear. The length of the CDR3 is 13 residues. V was pared by 3 bases and J by 2 bases, with 7 bases between. Per the germline V gene, CDR1 is SGHAT and CDR2 is FQNNGV. CDR3 sequence reads: CASSFSDQETQYF. CDR3 coding DNA: TGTGCCAGCAGCTTCTCGGATCAAGAGACCCAGTACTTC.

The rearrangement uses TRBV9 and TRBJ2-3, with D possibly being TRBD1 or TRBD2 (5 bases each). CDR1 is SGDLS and CDR2 is YYNGEE in the germline V gene. This CDR3 is 16 amino acids long. V lost 0 bases and J 0 bases, leaving 11 bases between the germline ends. The CDR3 DNA reads TGTGCCAGCAGCGTAGGGGGACGGTTGAGCACAGATACGCAGTATTTT. This encodes CASSVGGRLSTDTQYF.

V gene TRBV28 combines with J gene TRBJ2-2; D unresolved. This CDR3 comprises 13 residues. V lost 3 bases and J 2 bases, leaving 4 bases between the germline ends. The germline gives CDR1 MDHEN, CDR2 SYDVKM. CDR3 coding DNA: TGTGCCAGCAGTTTTACAAACACCGGGGAGCTGTTTTTT. This encodes CASSFTNTGELFF. Supplemented by reference TRBV28 and TRBJ2-2, the full variable domain reads DVKVTQSSRYLVKRTGEKVFLECVQDMDHENMFWYRQDPGLGLRLIYFSYDVKMKEKGDIPEGYSVSREKKERFSLILESASTNQTSMYLCASSFTNTGELFFGEGSRLTVL.

This clone was observed a handful of times. V and J are TRBV7-2 and TRBJ2-3, with D uncertain. The ends were cut back, 2 bases at V and 6 bases at J, with 6 bases in the middle. CDR1 and CDR2 from the germline V gene are SGHTA and FQGNSA. This CDR3 contains 12 residues. For the CDR3, the DNA is TGTGCCAGCAGCTTACTTTACGATACGCAGTATTTT. It specifies CASSLLYDTQYF.

At least ten counts were recorded for this clone. CDR3 protein: CASSIRGSTSSTDTQYF. CDR3 nucleotides: TGTGCCAGCAGCATTAGAGGCTCCACCTCTAGCACAGATACGCAGTATTTT. The rearrangement uses TRBV7-8 and TRBJ2-3; D is undetermined. Germline V gene data show CDR1 as SGHVS and CDR2 as FQNEAQ. The germline V and J ends were trimmed by 5 bases and 0 bases, with 18 bases remaining between them. The CDR3 covers 17 residues.

CDR3 sequence (DNA): TGCAGCGTTCGTCCGACTAGTGGAGAGACCCAGTACTTC. Encoded protein: CSVRPTSGETQYF. This chain joins TRBV29-1 and TRBJ2-5, with D possibly TRBD2 on 6 matching bases. CDR3 length: 13 residues. The V end lost 5 bases, the J end lost 4 bases, and 14 bases lay between the germline ends. The V gene's germline CDR1 is SQVTM and CDR2 ANQGSEA.